These 10 T cell receptor beta chains share one sample of origin, sequenced in a study of graft-versus-host responses after intestinal transplantation. Tissue processing of the graft released intraepithelial and lamina propria lymphocytes from it. TCRdb's copy holds only in-frame clones and misses some; the assay was immunoSEQ multiplex PCR. Here the sample spans some 15,000 clones, roughly 84% being singletons. This specimen consisted of ileum tissue, obtained about 86 weeks after intestinal transplantation. These receptors all stem from a human patient who received an intestinal transplant, so some T cells may come from the graft donor.

The V gene is TRBV27, the J gene TRBJ1-6; TRBD1 is a possible D gene (6 bases). Trimming removed 6 bases from V and 5 bases from J, with 8 bases in between. This CDR3 comprises 13 residues. Germline values: CDR1 MNHEY, CDR2 SMNVEV (reference sequence). The CDR3 spells CASRHRDNSPLHF. The CDR3 bases are TGTGCCAGCAGACACAGGGATAATTCACCCCTCCACTTT.

The chain uses TRBV5-1 and TRBJ2-1; 10 bases line up with TRBD2. This CDR3 region has 16 residues. Germline-derived CDR1 and CDR2 are SGHRS and YFSETQ. The trim removed 3 bases at V and 4 bases at J, leaving 7 bases unmatched. The CDR3, as DNA: TGCGCCAGCAGCTCAGCGGGGGGGCCCTGGTACAATGAGCAGTTCTTC. Protein: CASSSAGGPWYNEQFF. Looking up the rest from reference TRBV5-1 and TRBJ2-1 gives the full variable domain: KAGVTQTPRYLIKTRGQQVTLSCSPISGHRSVSWYQQTPGQGLQFLFEYFSETQRNKGNFPGRFSGRQFSNSRSEMNVSTLELGDSALYLCASSSAGGPWYNEQFFGPGTRLTVL.

The genes are TRBV9 and TRBJ2-1; D is uncertain. The CDR3 sequence is 15 residues long. Trimming pared 4 bases from V and 2 bases from J, leaving 13 bases between. Germline V CDR1 and CDR2: SGDLS, YYNGEE. The CDR3, as DNA: TGTGCCAGCAGCCCCCATCCGCAGACCTACAATGAGCAGTTCTTC. Protein product: CASSPHPQTYNEQFF. The whole variable domain, filled in from reference TRBV9 and TRBJ2-1, reads DSGVTQTPKHLITATGQRVTLRCSPRSGDLSVYWYQQSLDQGLQFLIQYYNGEERAKGNILERFSAQQFPDLHSELNLSSLELGDSALYFCASSPHPQTYNEQFFGPGTRLTVL.

The chain employs TRBV30 and TRBJ2-1; D is unresolved. V was trimmed by 3 bases and J by 10 bases, leaving 13 bases between them. The CDR3 extends over 12 amino acids. Germline CDR1 reads GTSNPN; CDR2 reads SVGIG (reference sequence). DNA for the CDR3: TGTGCCTGGAGCTCTCAGGTAGGAGAGCAGTTCTTC. It translates to CAWSSQVGEQFF.

This clone was seen a single time. The chain couples TRBV18 to TRBJ1-6; the D gene is possibly TRBD1 (6 bases). V shed 2 bases and J shed 8 bases, with 13 bases lying between them. The germline gives CDR1 KGHSH, CDR2 LQKENI. The CDR3 totals 15 residues. The CDR3 reads CASSPSSRGDSPLHF. DNA for the CDR3: TGTGCCAGCTCACCATCCTCCAGGGGCGATTCACCCCTCCACTTT. Looking up the rest from reference TRBV18 and TRBJ1-6 gives the full variable domain: NAGVMQNPRHLVRRRGQEARLRCSPMKGHSHVYWYRQLPEEGLKFMVYLQKENIIDESGMPKERFSAEFPKEGPSILRIQQVVRGDSAAYFCASSPSSRGDSPLHFGNGTRLTVT.

This chain links TRBV5-6 with TRBJ2-5, with unresolved D. The V end was cut by 0 bases, the J end by 5 bases, with 8 bases between. CDR1 and CDR2 (germline): SGHDT, YYEEEE. The CDR3 has 13 residues. The CDR3 is CASSLGTPETQYF. The CDR3, as DNA: TGTGCCAGCAGCTTGGGCACCCCGGAGACCCAGTACTTC.

The chain links TRBV7-9 to TRBJ2-1; no reliable D call. There are 13 residues in the CDR3. V lost 2 bases and J lost 7, with 9 bases in between. CDR1 is SEHNR and CDR2 is FQNEAQ in the germline V gene (reference sequence). The CDR3 bases are TGTGCCAGCAGCTTACCAGCAGGTAATGAGCAGTTCTTC. Translated, it gives CASSLPAGNEQFF.

The CDR3 DNA reads as TGTGCCAGCAAGTGGGAGGGAGGCTATGGCTACACCTTC. Translating it yields CASKWEGGYGYTF. The rearrangement uses TRBV28 and TRBJ1-2; D not certain. Germline assignment: CDR1 MDHEN and CDR2 SYDVKM. There are 13 residues in the CDR3. V was shortened by 7 bases and J by 4 bases, with 13 bases between the two germline ends.

The gene calls are TRBV5-5 and TRBJ1-5, with no clear D. This CDR3 region has 15 residues. V was cut by 2 bases and J by 2 bases, with 11 bases left in between. The V gene's germline CDR1 is SGHKS and CDR2 YYEKEE (reference sequence). The DNA for the CDR3 is TGTGCCAGCAGCTTCGGCAGGCCCGGCAATCAGCCCCAGCATTTT. It translates to CASSFGRPGNQPQHF.

The rearrangement uses TRBV7-2 and TRBJ2-7; 7 positions match TRBD1. V shed 7 bases, J shed 3 bases, and the junction held 0 bases outside the gene matches. Germline CDR1 and CDR2: SGHTA and FQGNSA. The CDR3 sequence is 11 residues long. CDR3 in DNA: TGTGCCAGCACAGGGGGCTACGAGCAGTACTTC. Translated: CASTGGYEQYF.